This TCR beta chain was found in a study of T cell responses to AZD1222 COVID-19 vaccine. Study-level findings and limits: Unmutated variant regions are reportedly the target of nearly half of TCRs that are spike-specific.

Here immunoSEQ multiplex PCR was the method, and the copy in TCRdb shows in-frame clones only, minus some. The data hold fewer than 200,000 clones, with 88% observed a single time. For this clone: Its antigen is as yet unknown.

Here the sequenced sample was peripheral blood, taken 28 days after the second AZD1222 dose. This receptor was identified in an adult who received the AZD1222 COVID-19 vaccine.

The CDR3 is CSVGRTLNEQFF. As DNA, the CDR3 is TGCAGCGTTGGGCGGACTCTCAATGAGCAGTTCTTC. The V gene is TRBV29-1, the J gene TRBJ2-1, with D possibly matching TRBD2 (5 bases). Germline CDR1 SQVTM, CDR2 ANQGSEA. V lost 4 bases, J lost 6 bases, and 10 bases lay in between. This CDR3 contains 12 residues.